This is a list of T cell receptor beta chains from one sample in a study of response to subunit inactivated influenza vaccine. One entry per CDR3 protein results from TCRdb running MiXCR on the RT-PCR reads. This sample has roughly 650,000 distinct CDR3 sequences, with less than 15% found just once. Here the sequenced sample was PBMCs from blood, taken 14 to 15 days before vaccination. Source of these receptors: a man in his forties or fifties who received an inactivated influenza vaccine. Each CDR3 is given with its conserved first and last residue. Each record gives: clone size, CDR3 length, J gene, D gene, V gene, CDR3 protein, CDR3 DNA. A D gene is named only where the DNA matches it firmly. The size of a clone is reported for some rows only, either as once, few or many, or as a class for expanded clones.

abundance: NA
len: 14
j_gene: TRBJ2-7
d_gene: TRBD1
v_gene: TRBV20-1
CDR3aa: CSAAGTGGIYEQYF
CDR3nt: TGCAGTGCTGCCGGGACAGGGGGAATCTACGAGCAGTACTTC

abundance: NA
len: 14
j_gene: TRBJ2-1
d_gene: NA
v_gene: TRBV7-9
CDR3aa: CASSPPRGVNEQFF
CDR3nt: TGTGCCAGCAGTCCCCCCAGAGGGGTCAATGAGCAGTTCTTC

abundance: NA
len: 17
j_gene: TRBJ2-7
d_gene: NA
v_gene: TRBV6-5
CDR3aa: CASSYSDRAGGAYEQYF
CDR3nt: TGTGCCAGCAGTTACTCAGATAGGGCAGGGGGGGCCTACGAGCAGTACTTC

abundance: many
len: 12
j_gene: TRBJ2-1
d_gene: TRBD2
v_gene: TRBV10-3
CDR3aa: CAILSGAGEQFF
CDR3nt: TGTGCCATCCTTAGCGGGGCGGGTGAGCAGTTCTTC

abundance: few
len: 16
j_gene: TRBJ2-2
d_gene: NA
v_gene: TRBV11-2
CDR3aa: CASSKLAPANTGELFF
CDR3nt: TGTGCCAGCAGCAAACTAGCACCAGCGAACACCGGGGAGCTGTTTTTT

abundance: NA
len: 16
j_gene: TRBJ2-1
d_gene: NA
v_gene: TRBV3-1
CDR3aa: CASSPLAGSGYNEQFF
CDR3nt: TGTGCCAGCAGCCCTCTCGCGGGTTCGGGGTACAATGAGCAGTTCTTC

abundance: few
len: 14
j_gene: TRBJ1-2
d_gene: TRBD1
v_gene: TRBV24-1
CDR3aa: CATRDRGPRYGYTF
CDR3nt: TGTGCCACCCGGGACAGGGGGCCTCGGTATGGCTACACCTTC

abundance: few
len: 14
j_gene: TRBJ1-5
d_gene: NA
v_gene: TRBV12-3/TRBV12-4
CDR3aa: CASSKRRVNQPQHF
CDR3nt: TGTGCCAGCAGTAAGCGACGGGTCAATCAGCCCCAGCATTTT

abundance: many
len: 14
j_gene: TRBJ2-2
d_gene: NA
v_gene: TRBV5-1
CDR3aa: CASSLRANTGELFF
CDR3nt: TGTGCCAGCAGCTTAAGGGCGAACACCGGGGAGCTGTTTTTT

abundance: few
len: 14
j_gene: TRBJ1-4
d_gene: NA
v_gene: TRBV11-2
CDR3aa: CASSLGMTNEKLFF
CDR3nt: TGTGCCAGCAGCTTGGGAATGACTAATGAAAAACTGTTTTTT

abundance: few
len: 14
j_gene: TRBJ1-6
d_gene: TRBD1
v_gene: TRBV7-2
CDR3aa: CASSTRDRRSPLHF
CDR3nt: TGTGCCAGCAGCACAAGGGACAGGCGCTCACCCCTCCACTTT

abundance: NA
len: 15
j_gene: TRBJ2-3
d_gene: TRBD1
v_gene: TRBV7-8
CDR3aa: CASSLDRRFADTQYF
CDR3nt: TGTGCCAGCAGCTTGGACAGGCGGTTTGCAGATACGCAGTATTTT

abundance: NA
len: 13
j_gene: TRBJ2-1
d_gene: NA
v_gene: TRBV29-1
CDR3aa: CSVESPRYNEQFF
CDR3nt: TGCAGCGTTGAATCCCCTCGGTACAATGAGCAGTTCTTC

abundance: few
len: 14
j_gene: TRBJ2-4
d_gene: NA
v_gene: TRBV12-3/TRBV12-4
CDR3aa: CASSLWGGKNIQYF
CDR3nt: TGTGCCAGCAGTTTATGGGGTGGCAAAAACATTCAGTACTTC

abundance: once
len: 17
j_gene: TRBJ2-2
d_gene: TRBD2
v_gene: TRBV7-8
CDR3aa: CASSPTSGSLNTGELFF
CDR3nt: TGTGCCAGCAGCCCGACTAGCGGCTCCTTAAACACCGGGGAGCTGTTTTTT

abundance: NA
len: 16
j_gene: TRBJ2-7
d_gene: TRBD2
v_gene: TRBV12-3/TRBV12-4
CDR3aa: CASSPLFSGSVYEQYF
CDR3nt: TGTGCCAGCAGTCCCCTATTTAGCGGGAGTGTTTACGAGCAGTACTTC

abundance: few
len: 15
j_gene: TRBJ2-2
d_gene: NA
v_gene: TRBV7-9
CDR3aa: CASSPTTSSTGELFF
CDR3nt: TGTGCCAGCAGCCCTACAACCTCAAGCACCGGGGAGCTGTTTTTT

abundance: NA
len: 15
j_gene: TRBJ2-5
d_gene: NA
v_gene: TRBV7-7
CDR3aa: CASSLASTGRETQYF
CDR3nt: TGTGCTAGCAGCTTGGCATCAACAGGGAGGGAGACCCAGTACTTC

abundance: many
len: 12
j_gene: TRBJ2-1
d_gene: NA
v_gene: TRBV5-1
CDR3aa: CASSGAYNEQFF
CDR3nt: TGCGCCAGCAGCGGGGCCTACAATGAGCAGTTCTTC

abundance: few
len: 13
j_gene: TRBJ2-7
d_gene: TRBD1
v_gene: TRBV6-1
CDR3aa: CASRNRGSGEQYF
CDR3nt: TGTGCCAGCAGAAACAGGGGGTCCGGCGAGCAGTACTTC

abundance: NA
len: 14
j_gene: TRBJ2-7
d_gene: TRBD1
v_gene: TRBV2
CDR3aa: CASNKDRNDGEQYF
CDR3nt: TGTGCCAGCAATAAGGACAGGAATGATGGGGAGCAGTACTTC

abundance: NA
len: 15
j_gene: TRBJ2-7
d_gene: TRBD1
v_gene: TRBV28
CDR3aa: CASSSAGTGGYEQYF
CDR3nt: TGTGCCAGCAGTTCCGCCGGGACAGGGGGCTACGAGCAGTACTTC

abundance: few
len: 16
j_gene: TRBJ2-7
d_gene: TRBD2
v_gene: TRBV25-1
CDR3aa: CASSDTGTSGPYEQYF
CDR3nt: TGTGCCAGCAGTGATACCGGGACTAGCGGTCCCTACGAGCAGTACTTC